These 5 T cell receptor beta chains share one sample of origin, sequenced in a study of blood T cell repertoires in COVID-19. This table comes from immunoSEQ multiplex PCR, and its TCRdb copy is limited to in-frame clones, with some not included. The sample has some 270,000 clones, about 85% seen once. Input material: PBMCs or T cells enriched from blood (not recorded which). These receptors came from a woman between 50 and 59 years old who had been exposed to COVID-19.

This clone showed up many times. V and J are TRBV30 and TRBJ1-1, with 10 bases that match TRBD1. J gave up 5 bases and V 4 bases, and 7 bases lay outside the gene matches. The germline gives CDR1 GTSNPN, CDR2 SVGIG (reference sequence). This CDR3 contains 14 residues. DNA for the CDR3: TGTGCCTGGAACCCTGACAGGGGGCGGACTGAAGCTTTCTTT. Amino acids: CAWNPDRGRTEAFF.

By proportion, this clone is medium-sized. The genes are TRBV23-1 and TRBJ2-5; D might be TRBD2 (6 bases). TRBV23-1 is an ORF, and what it does is uncertain. V shed 3 bases and J shed 5 bases, with 13 bases lying between them. CDR3 length: 14 amino acids. CDR3 in DNA: TGCGCCAGCAGTCACGGAGGGAAGGTGGAGACCCAGTACTTC. This codes for CASSHGGKVETQYF.

The chain links TRBV27 to TRBJ1-4, with TRBD1 matching over 7 bases. CDR1 is MNHEY and CDR2 is SMNVEV in the germline V gene (reference sequence). The CDR3 is 14 amino acids. J was trimmed by 8 bases and V by 6 bases; bases with no gene match: 9. CDR3 DNA: TGTGCCAGCAGACAGACAGGGTCGAGGGAAAAACTGTTTTTT. Amino acid sequence: CASRQTGSREKLFF.

This chain joins TRBV14 and TRBJ1-2; possible D gene TRBD1, 5 bases. Germline-derived CDR1 and CDR2 are SGHDN and FVKESK. Deletions cut 4 bases from V and 10 bases from J, with 16 bases between. This CDR3 contains 13 residues. CDR3 sequence: CASSRREGGYYTF. The CDR3 coding sequence is TGTGCCAGCAGCCGCAGGGAAGGAGGGTACTACACCTTC.

The V and J genes are TRBV29-1 and TRBJ2-3; D perhaps matches TRBD1 (7 bases). There are 14 residues in the CDR3. V lost 5 bases and J 1 base, leaving 13 bases between the germline ends. Germline V gene lookup returns CDR1 SQVTM and CDR2 ANQGSEA. The CDR3 spells CSVRAGGRTDTQYF. CDR3 bases: TGCAGCGTTAGAGCAGGGGGGCGCACAGATACGCAGTATTTT.